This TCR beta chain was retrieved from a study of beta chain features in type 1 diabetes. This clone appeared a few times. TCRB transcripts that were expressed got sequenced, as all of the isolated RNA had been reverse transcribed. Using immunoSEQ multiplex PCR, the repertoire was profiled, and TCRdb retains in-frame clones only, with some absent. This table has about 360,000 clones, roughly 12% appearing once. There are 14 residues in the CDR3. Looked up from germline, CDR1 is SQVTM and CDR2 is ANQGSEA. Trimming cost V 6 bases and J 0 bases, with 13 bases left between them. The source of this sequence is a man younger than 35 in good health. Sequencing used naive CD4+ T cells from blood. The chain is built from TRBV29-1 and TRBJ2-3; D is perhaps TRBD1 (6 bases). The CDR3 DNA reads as TGCAGCGTCAGGACAGCCTCTAGCACAGATACGCAGTATTTT. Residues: CSVRTASSTDTQYF.